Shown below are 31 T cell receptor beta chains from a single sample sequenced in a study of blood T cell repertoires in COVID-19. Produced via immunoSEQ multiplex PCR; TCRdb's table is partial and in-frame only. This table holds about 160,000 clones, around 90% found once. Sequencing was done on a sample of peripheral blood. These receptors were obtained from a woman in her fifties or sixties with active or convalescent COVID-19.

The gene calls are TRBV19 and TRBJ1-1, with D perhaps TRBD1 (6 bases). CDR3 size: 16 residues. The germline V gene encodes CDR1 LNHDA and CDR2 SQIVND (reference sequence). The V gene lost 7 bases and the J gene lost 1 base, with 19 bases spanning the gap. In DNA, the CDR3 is TGTGCCAGTACCACTACCCCGGGCAGGGGGAACACTGAAGCTTTCTTT. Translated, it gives CASTTTPGRGNTEAFF.

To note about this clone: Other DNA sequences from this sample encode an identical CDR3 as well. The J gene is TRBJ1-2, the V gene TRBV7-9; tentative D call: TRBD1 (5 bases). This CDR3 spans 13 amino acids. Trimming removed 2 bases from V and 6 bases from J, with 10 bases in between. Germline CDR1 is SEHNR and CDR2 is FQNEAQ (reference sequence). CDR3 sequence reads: CASSLIQGDGYTF. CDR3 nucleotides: TGTGCCAGCAGCTTAATCCAGGGTGATGGCTACACCTTC.

DNA for the CDR3: TGTGCCAGCTCCCTTTGGAGGGGCACAGATACGCAGTATTTT. It translates to CASSLWRGTDTQYF. This chain connects TRBV7-2 to TRBJ2-3; tentative D call: TRBD2 (6 bases). Trimming stripped 8 bases from V and 1 base from J, with 13 bases between. This CDR3 is built from 14 residues. Germline values: CDR1 SGHTA, CDR2 FQGNSA. The full variable domain, its missing parts supplied by reference TRBV7-2 and TRBJ2-3, is GAGVSQSPSNKVTEKGKDVELRCDPISGHTALYWYRQSLGQGLEFLIYFQGNSAPDKSGLPSDRFSAERTGGSVSTLTIQRTQQEDSAVYLCASSLWRGTDTQYFGPGTRLTVL.

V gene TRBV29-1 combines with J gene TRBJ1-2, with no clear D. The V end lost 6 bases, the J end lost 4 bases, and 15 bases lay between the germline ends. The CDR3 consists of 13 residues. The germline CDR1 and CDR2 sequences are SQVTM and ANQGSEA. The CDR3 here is CSVEPQGAYGYTF. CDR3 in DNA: TGCAGCGTGGAACCACAAGGAGCCTATGGCTACACCTTC.

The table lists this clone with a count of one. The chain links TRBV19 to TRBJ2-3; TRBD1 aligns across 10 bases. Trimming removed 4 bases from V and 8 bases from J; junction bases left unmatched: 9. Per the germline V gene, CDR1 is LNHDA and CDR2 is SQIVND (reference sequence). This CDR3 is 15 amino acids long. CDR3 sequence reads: CASSTTGGRRVTQYF. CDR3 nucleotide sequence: TGTGCCAGTAGTACGACAGGGGGCAGAAGGGTTACGCAGTATTTT.

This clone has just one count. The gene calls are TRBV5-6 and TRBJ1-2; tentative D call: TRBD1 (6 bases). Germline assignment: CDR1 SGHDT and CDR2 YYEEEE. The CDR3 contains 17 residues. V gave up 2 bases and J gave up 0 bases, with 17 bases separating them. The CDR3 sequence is CASSFTGTPNPNYGYTF. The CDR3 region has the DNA TGTGCCAGCAGCTTTACCGGGACACCGAACCCTAACTATGGCTACACCTTC.

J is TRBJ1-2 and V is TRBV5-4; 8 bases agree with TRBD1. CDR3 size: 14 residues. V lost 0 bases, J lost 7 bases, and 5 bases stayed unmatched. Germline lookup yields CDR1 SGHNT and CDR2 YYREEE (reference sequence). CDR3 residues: CASSLGGQEGGYTF. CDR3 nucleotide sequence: TGTGCCAGCAGCTTGGGGGGACAGGAGGGTGGCTACACCTTC.

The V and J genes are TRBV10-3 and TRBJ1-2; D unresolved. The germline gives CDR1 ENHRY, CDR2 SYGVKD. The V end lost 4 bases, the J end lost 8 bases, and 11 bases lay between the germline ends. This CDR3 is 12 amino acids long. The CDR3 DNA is TGTGCCATCAGTGCGGAGGGATTGGGCTACACCTTC. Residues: CAISAEGLGYTF.

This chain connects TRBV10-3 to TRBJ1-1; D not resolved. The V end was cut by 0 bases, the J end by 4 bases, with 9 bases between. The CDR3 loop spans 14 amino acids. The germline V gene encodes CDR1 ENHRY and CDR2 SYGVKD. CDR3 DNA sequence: TGTGCCATCAGTGAGTCCCCGGGAGTCACTGAAGCTTTCTTT. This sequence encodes CAISESPGVTEAFF.

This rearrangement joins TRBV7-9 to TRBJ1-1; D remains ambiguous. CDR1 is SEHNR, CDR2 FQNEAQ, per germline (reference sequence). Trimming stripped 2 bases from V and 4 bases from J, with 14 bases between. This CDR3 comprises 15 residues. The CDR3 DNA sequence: TGTGCCAGCAGCTTATCCCCGGGAGTCCCCACTGAAGCTTTCTTT. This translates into CASSLSPGVPTEAFF.

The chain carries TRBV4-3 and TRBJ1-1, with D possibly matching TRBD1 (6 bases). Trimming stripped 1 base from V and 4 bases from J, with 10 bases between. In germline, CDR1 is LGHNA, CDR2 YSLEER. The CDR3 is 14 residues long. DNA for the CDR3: TGCGCCAGCAGCCAAGTGGGGGGGCCCACTGAAGCTTTCTTT. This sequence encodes CASSQVGGPTEAFF.

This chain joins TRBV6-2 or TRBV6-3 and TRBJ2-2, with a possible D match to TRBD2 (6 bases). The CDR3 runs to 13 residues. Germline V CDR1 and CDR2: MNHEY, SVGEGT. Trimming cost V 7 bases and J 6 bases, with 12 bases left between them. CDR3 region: CASNPWGAGELFF. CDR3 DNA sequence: TGTGCCAGCAACCCGTGGGGGGCCGGGGAGCTGTTTTTT.

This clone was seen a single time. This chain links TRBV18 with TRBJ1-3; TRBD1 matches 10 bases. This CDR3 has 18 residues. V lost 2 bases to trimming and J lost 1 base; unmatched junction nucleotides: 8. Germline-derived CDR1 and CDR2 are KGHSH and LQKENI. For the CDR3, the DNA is TGTGCCAGCTCACCAAGCGGGACAGGGGCGAGTTCTGGAAACACCATATATTTT. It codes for CASSPSGTGASSGNTIYF.

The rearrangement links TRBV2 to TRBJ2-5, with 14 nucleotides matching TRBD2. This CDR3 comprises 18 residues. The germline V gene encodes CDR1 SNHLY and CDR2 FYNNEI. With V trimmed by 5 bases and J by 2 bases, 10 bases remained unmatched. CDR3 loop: CASSPKGTSGGRQETQYF. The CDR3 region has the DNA TGTGCCAGCAGTCCAAAAGGGACTAGCGGGGGTAGACAAGAGACCCAGTACTTC.

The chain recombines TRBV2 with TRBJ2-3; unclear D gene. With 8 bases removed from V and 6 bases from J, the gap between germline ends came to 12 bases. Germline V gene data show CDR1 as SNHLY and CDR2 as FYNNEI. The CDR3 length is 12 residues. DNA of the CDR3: TGTGCCAGCGTCCTTTTTGCGGATACGCAGTATTTT. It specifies CASVLFADTQYF.

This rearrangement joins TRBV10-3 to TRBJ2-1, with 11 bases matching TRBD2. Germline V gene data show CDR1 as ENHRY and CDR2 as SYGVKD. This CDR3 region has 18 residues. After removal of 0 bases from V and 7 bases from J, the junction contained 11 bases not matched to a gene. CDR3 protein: CAISESRAIAGGPNEQFF. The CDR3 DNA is TGTGCCATCAGTGAGTCGAGGGCCATAGCGGGGGGGCCGAATGAGCAGTTCTTC.

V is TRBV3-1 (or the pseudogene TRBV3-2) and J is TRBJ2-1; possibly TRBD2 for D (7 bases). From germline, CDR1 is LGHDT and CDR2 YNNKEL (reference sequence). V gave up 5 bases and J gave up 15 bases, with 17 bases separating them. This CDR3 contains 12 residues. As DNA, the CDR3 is TGTGCCAGCAGCTGGGTCGGGGGGCAGGCGTTCTTC. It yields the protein CASSWVGGQAFF.

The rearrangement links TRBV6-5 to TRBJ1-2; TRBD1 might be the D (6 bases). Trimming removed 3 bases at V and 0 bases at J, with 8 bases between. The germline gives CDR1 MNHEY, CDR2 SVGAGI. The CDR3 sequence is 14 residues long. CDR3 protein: CASSYEGANYGYTF. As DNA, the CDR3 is TGTGCCAGCAGTTATGAGGGGGCTAACTATGGCTACACCTTC.

CDR3 sequence reads: CASSLDSQETQYF. CDR3 in DNA: TGTGCCAGCAGCTTAGACAGCCAAGAGACCCAGTACTTC. The V gene is TRBV7-2, the J gene TRBJ2-5; no clear D gene. Trimming left V 1 base short and J 1 base short, with 4 bases between. CDR3 length equals 13 residues. Germline V lookup: CDR1 SGHTA, CDR2 FQGNSA.

The CDR3 DNA reads as TGTGCCAGCAGTTATGGTTCTCAGTATACAGATACGCAGTATTTT. It yields the protein CASSYGSQYTDTQYF. The chain links TRBV6-5 to TRBJ2-3; D unresolved. Per the germline V gene, CDR1 is MNHEY and CDR2 is SVGAGI. With 3 bases removed from V and 3 bases from J, the gap between germline ends came to 13 bases. The CDR3 runs 15 residues.

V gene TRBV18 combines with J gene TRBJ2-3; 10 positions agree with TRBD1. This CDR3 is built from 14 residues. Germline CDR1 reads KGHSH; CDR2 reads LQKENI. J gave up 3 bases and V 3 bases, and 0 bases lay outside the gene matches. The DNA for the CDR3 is TGTGCCAGCTCACCGGGACAGGGGACAGATACGCAGTATTTT. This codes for CASSPGQGTDTQYF.

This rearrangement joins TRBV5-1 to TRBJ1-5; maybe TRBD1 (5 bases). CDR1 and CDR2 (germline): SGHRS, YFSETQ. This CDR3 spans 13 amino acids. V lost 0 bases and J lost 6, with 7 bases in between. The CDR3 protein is CASSLDGGQPQHF. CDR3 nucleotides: TGCGCCAGCAGCTTGGACGGGGGTCAGCCCCAGCATTTT.

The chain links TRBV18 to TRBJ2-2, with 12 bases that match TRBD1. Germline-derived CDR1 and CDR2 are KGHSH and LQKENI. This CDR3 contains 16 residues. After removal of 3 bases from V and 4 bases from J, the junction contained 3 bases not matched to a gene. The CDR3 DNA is TGTGCCAGCTCACCGGGGACAGGGGGCGCCACCGGGGAGCTGTTTTTT. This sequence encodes CASSPGTGGATGELFF.

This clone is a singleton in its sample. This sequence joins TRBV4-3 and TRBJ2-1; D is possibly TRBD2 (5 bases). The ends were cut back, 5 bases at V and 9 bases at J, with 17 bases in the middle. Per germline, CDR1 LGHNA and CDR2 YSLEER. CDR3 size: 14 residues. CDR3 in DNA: TGCGCCAGCAGCGCAGGCCCCGGGGTGGGTGAGCAGTTCTTC. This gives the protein CASSAGPGVGEQFF.

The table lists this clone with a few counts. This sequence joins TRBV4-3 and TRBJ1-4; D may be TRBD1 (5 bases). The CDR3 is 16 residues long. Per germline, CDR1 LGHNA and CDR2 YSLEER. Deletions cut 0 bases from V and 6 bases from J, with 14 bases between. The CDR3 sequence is CASSQDGTGADEKLFF. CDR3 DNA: TGCGCCAGCAGCCAAGATGGAACAGGAGCCGATGAAAAACTGTTTTTT.

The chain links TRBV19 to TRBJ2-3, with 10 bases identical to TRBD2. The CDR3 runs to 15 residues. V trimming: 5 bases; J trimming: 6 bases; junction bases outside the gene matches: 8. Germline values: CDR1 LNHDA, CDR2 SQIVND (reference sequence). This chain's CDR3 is CASSSLAGGLDTQYF. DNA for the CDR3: TGTGCCAGTAGTTCCTTAGCGGGGGGCCTCGATACGCAGTATTTT.

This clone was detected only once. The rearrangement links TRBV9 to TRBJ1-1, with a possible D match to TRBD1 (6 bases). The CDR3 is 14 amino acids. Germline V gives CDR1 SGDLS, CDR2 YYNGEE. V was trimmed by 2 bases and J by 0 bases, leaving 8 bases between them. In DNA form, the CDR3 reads TGTGCCAGCAGCGTGGACAGCATGAACACTGAAGCTTTCTTT. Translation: CASSVDSMNTEAFF.

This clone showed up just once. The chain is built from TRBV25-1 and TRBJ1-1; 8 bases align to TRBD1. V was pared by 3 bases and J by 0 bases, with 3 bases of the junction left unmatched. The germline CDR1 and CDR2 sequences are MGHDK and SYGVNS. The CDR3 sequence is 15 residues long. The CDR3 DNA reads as TGTGCCAGCAGTGAGACAGGGGACATGAACACTGAAGCTTTCTTT. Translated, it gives CASSETGDMNTEAFF.

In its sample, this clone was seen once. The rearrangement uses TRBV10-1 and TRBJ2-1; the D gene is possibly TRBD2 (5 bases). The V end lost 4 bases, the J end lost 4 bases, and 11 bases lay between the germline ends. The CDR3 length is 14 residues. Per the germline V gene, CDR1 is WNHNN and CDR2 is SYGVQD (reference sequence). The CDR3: CASSASHKYNEQFF. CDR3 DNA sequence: TGCGCCAGCAGTGCTAGCCACAAGTACAATGAGCAGTTCTTC.

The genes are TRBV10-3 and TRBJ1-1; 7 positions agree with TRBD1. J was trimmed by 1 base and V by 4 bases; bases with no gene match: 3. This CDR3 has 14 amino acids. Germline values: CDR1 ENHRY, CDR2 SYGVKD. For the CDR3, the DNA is TGTGCCATCAGTGGGGACAGCCCGAACACTGAAGCTTTCTTT. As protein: CAISGDSPNTEAFF.

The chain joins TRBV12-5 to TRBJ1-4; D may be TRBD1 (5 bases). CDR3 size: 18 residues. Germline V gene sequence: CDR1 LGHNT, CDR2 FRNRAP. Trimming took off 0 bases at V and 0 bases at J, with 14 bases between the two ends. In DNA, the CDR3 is TGTGCTAGTGGTTTGGTACGGGGAGGGGATCCAACTAATGAAAAACTGTTTTTT. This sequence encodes CASGLVRGGDPTNEKLFF.